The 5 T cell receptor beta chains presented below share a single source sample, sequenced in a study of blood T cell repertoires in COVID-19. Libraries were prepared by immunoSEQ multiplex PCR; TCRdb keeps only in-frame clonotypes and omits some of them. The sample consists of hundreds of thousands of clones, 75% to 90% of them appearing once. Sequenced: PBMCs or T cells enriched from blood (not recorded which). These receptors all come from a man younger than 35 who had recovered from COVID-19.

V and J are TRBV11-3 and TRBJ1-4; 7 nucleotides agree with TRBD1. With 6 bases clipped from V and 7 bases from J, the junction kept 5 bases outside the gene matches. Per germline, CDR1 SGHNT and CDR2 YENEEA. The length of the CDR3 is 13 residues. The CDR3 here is CASSQGGSEKLFF. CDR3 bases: TGTGCCAGCAGTCAAGGGGGCAGTGAAAAACTGTTTTTT.

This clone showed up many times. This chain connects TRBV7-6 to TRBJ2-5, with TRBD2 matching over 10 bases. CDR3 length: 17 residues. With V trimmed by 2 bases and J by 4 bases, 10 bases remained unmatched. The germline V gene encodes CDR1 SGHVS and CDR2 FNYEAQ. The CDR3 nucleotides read TGTGCCAGCAGCTTAAGGACCCCCCGGACTAGCGGAGAGACCCAGTACTTC. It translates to CASSLRTPRTSGETQYF.

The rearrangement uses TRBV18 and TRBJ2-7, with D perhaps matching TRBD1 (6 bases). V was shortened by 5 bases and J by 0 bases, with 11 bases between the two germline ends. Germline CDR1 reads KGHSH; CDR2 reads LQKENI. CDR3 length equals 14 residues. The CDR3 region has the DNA TGTGCCAGCTCATTCACAGGGAGCTCCTACGAGCAGTACTTC. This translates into CASSFTGSSYEQYF.

CDR3 amino acids: CASSPSGLNTGELFF. Written as DNA, the CDR3 is TGCGCCAGCAGCCCAAGCGGACTTAACACCGGGGAGCTGTTTTTT. The chain carries TRBV4-3 and TRBJ2-2; perhaps TRBD2 as D (5 bases). CDR3 length equals 15 residues. Germline CDR1 is LGHNA and CDR2 is YSLEER. Deletions cut 4 bases from V and 2 bases from J, with 11 bases between.

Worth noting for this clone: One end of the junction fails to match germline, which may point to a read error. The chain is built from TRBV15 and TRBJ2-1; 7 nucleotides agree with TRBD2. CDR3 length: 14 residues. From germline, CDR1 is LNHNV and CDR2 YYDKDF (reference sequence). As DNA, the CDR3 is TGTGCCGCCAGTCTCGGGGGGAGCAACAATGAGCAGTTCTTC. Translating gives CAASLGGSNNEQFF.